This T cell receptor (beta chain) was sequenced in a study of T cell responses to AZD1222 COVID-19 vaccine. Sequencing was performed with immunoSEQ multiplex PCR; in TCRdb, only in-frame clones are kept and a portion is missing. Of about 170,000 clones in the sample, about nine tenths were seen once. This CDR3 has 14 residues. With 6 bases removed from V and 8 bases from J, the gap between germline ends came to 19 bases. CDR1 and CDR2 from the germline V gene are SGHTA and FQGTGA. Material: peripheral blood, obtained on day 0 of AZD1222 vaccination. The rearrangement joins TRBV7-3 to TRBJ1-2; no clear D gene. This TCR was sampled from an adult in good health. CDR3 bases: TGTGCCAGCAGTCCCACGGCCTCGGAGAGGGGCTACACCTTC. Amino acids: CASSPTASERGYTF.